The 7 T cell receptor beta chains in this list originate from one sample, sequenced in a study of blood T cell repertoires in COVID-19. Sequencing was performed with immunoSEQ multiplex PCR; in TCRdb, only in-frame clones are kept and a portion is missing. Here the sample spans 200,000 to 250,000 clones, around four fifths being singletons. Sample: peripheral blood. All receptors come from a woman older than 75 with acute or convalescent COVID-19.

The chain is built from TRBV19 and TRBJ1-2, with D possibly matching TRBD1 (6 bases). The germline V gene has CDR1 LNHDA and CDR2 SQIVND (reference sequence). Trimming stripped 7 bases from V and 4 bases from J, with 22 bases between. This CDR3 comprises 16 residues. The CDR3 is CASKSRQDPSGYGYTF. The DNA for the CDR3 is TGTGCCAGTAAATCGAGACAGGACCCTTCCGGCTATGGCTACACCTTC.

This clone came up a few times. V usage is TRBV5-6 and J usage is TRBJ2-5; a weak D match, TRBD1 (6 bases). The CDR3 length is 14 residues. V lost 2 bases to trimming and J lost 2 bases, with 10 bases between them. CDR1 SGHDT and CDR2 YYEEEE come from the germline V gene. The CDR3 region has the DNA TGTGCCAGCAGCTTCGGGCAGGGGCAAGAGACCCAGTACTTC. Residues: CASSFGQGQETQYF. The complete variable domain, with remaining parts taken from reference TRBV5-6 and TRBJ2-5, reads DAGVTQSPTHLIKTRGQQVTLRCSPKSGHDTVSWYQQALGQGPQFIFQYYEEEERQRGNFPDRFSGHQFPNYSSELNVNALLLGDSALYLCASSFGQGQETQYFGPGTRLLVL.

V usage is TRBV7-3 and J usage is TRBJ2-7; tentatively, D is TRBD1 (5 bases). There are 14 residues in the CDR3. CDR1 is SGHTA, CDR2 FQGTGA, per germline. The V and J ends lost 3 bases and 3 bases respectively, with 12 bases between them. The CDR3 sequence: CASSFGHGVYEQYF. CDR3 nucleotide sequence: TGTGCCAGCAGCTTCGGACACGGCGTCTACGAGCAGTACTTC.

This sequence joins TRBV6-1 and TRBJ1-1, with TRBD1 matching over 8 bases. V was pared by 5 bases and J by 4 bases, with 9 bases of the junction left unmatched. Germline CDR1 MNHNS, CDR2 SASEGT. This CDR3 region has 15 residues. In DNA, the CDR3 is TGTGCCAGCAGTACCCCCCGGGGGACAGGCACTGAAGCTTTCTTT. This encodes CASSTPRGTGTEAFF.

The rearrangement links TRBV3-1 (or the pseudogene TRBV3-2) to TRBJ1-4, with D possibly being TRBD1 (6 bases). The germline V gene encodes CDR1 LGHDT and CDR2 YNNKEL (reference sequence). Trimming shortened V by 0 bases and J by 8 bases, and 13 bases separated the two germline ends. The CDR3 contains 15 residues. For the CDR3, the DNA is TGTGCCAGCAGCCAAGAGCCAGGGGTTGCCGAAAAACTGTTTTTT. It specifies CASSQEPGVAEKLFF.

The chain combines TRBV18 with TRBJ1-6; D is undetermined. CDR1 is KGHSH and CDR2 is LQKENI in the germline V gene. This CDR3 has 18 amino acids. The ends were cut back, 3 bases at V and 9 bases at J, with 24 bases in the middle. CDR3 sequence: CASSPRPQQTLMGSPLHF. The CDR3 DNA sequence: TGTGCCAGCTCACCCCGGCCTCAACAGACACTCATGGGTTCACCCCTCCACTTT.

The CDR3 reads CASSLPTGGNNEQFF. Here the CDR3 DNA reads TGTGCCAGCTCACTTCCTACGGGGGGGAACAATGAGCAGTTCTTC. The rearrangement links TRBV18 to TRBJ2-1, with 8 bases fitting TRBD2. V was pared by 4 bases and J by 5 bases, with 7 bases of the junction left unmatched. CDR3 size: 15 residues. Germline lookup yields CDR1 KGHSH and CDR2 LQKENI.